This TCR beta chain appears in the sequencing data of a study of OX40 agonist ivuxolimab in advanced cancers. Notes on the study in general: On average, CD8+ T cells had more expanded clones than CD4+.

In regard to this clone: As yet, its antigen is unknown.

Assay used: immunoSEQ multiplex PCR; TCRdb lists only in-frame clones, some missing. Among about 77,000 clones listed, around four fifths were seen once. The CDR3 is 12 amino acids. The V gene lost 5 bases and the J gene lost 3 bases, with 8 bases spanning the gap. Germline CDR1 and CDR2: LNHNV and YYDKDF (reference sequence). This TCR derives from an adult with an advanced solid tumor such as melanoma, head and neck, liver or kidney cancer. The sequenced sample was CD4+ or CD8+ T cells sorted from blood, obtained in a trial of the OX40 agonist ivuxolimab. This chain uses TRBV15 with TRBJ2-7, with unresolved D. The CDR3 DNA reads TGTGCCACCAGCGGAAACCGCTACGAGCAGTACTTC. This gives the protein CATSGNRYEQYF. The variable domain in full, with the rest retrieved from reference TRBV15 and TRBJ2-7, is DAMVIQNPRYQVTQFGKPVTLSCSQTLNHNVMYWYQQKSSQAPKLLFHYYDKDFNNEADTPDNFQSRRPNTSFCFLDIRSPGLGDTAMYLCATSGNRYEQYFGPGTRLTVT.